These 11 T cell receptor beta chains share one sample of origin, sequenced in a study of cytomegalovirus exposure and HLA in healthy donors. TCRdb's copy holds only in-frame clones and misses some; the assay was immunoSEQ multiplex PCR. The data show 250,000 to 400,000 clones, approximately 91% seen once. Material for sequencing was PBMCs. The receptors derive from a man younger than 40 in good health and CMV-seronegative.

V gene TRBV15 combines with J gene TRBJ1-1; D call uncertain. V shed 5 bases and J shed 4 bases, with 26 bases lying between them. The CDR3 length is 18 residues. Germline values: CDR1 LNHNV, CDR2 YYDKDF (reference sequence). Here the CDR3 DNA reads TGTGCCACCAGCGCCGGAGGTTTCACCTTAACCGGGAGCACTGAAGCTTTCTTT. Its translation is CATSAGGFTLTGSTEAFF.

V and J are TRBV5-6 and TRBJ1-2; D is unclear. CDR1 and CDR2 (germline): SGHDT, YYEEEE. The ends were cut back, 4 bases at V and 2 bases at J, with 15 bases in the middle. The CDR3 runs to 15 residues. Here the CDR3 reads CASSPKGGGNYGYTF. For the CDR3, the DNA is TGTGCCAGCAGCCCAAAGGGCGGAGGCAACTATGGCTACACCTTC.

J is TRBJ1-2 and V is TRBV5-5, with TRBD1 matching over 7 bases. J gave up 7 bases and V 2 bases, and 5 bases lay outside the gene matches. The CDR3 has 13 amino acids. Germline assignment: CDR1 SGHKS and CDR2 YYEKEE (reference sequence). This chain's CDR3 is CASSLAGTAGYTF. The CDR3 DNA follows: TGTGCCAGCAGCTTAGCCGGGACAGCTGGCTACACCTTC.

This chain connects TRBV18 to TRBJ2-2; TRBD1 aligns across 7 bases. J was trimmed by 1 base and V by 3 bases; bases with no gene match: 2. The CDR3 contains 15 residues. Per germline, CDR1 KGHSH and CDR2 LQKENI. The CDR3 nucleotides read TGTGCCAGCTCACCGAGGACAGGGAACACCGGGGAGCTGTTTTTT. Its translation: CASSPRTGNTGELFF.

CDR3 sequence: CASSSDRAYNEQFF. The CDR3 DNA sequence: TGTGCCAGCAGCTCGGACAGGGCCTACAATGAGCAGTTCTTC. The J gene is TRBJ2-1, the V gene TRBV6-5, with 8 bases fitting TRBD1. This CDR3 spans 14 amino acids. The germline CDR1 and CDR2 sequences are MNHEY and SVGAGI. The junction had 3 bases not matched to a gene; V was cut back by 6 bases and J by 2 bases.

The chain has TRBV27 and TRBJ2-7; a possible D gene is TRBD2 (6 bases). Germline CDR1 MNHEY, CDR2 SMNVEV (reference sequence). V was pared by 3 bases and J by 5 bases, with 8 bases between. CDR3 size: 12 residues. CDR3 DNA: TGTGCCAGCAGTTTGCGGGGCCACGAGCAGTACTTC. It specifies CASSLRGHEQYF.

V usage is TRBV21-1 and J usage is TRBJ2-5; the DNA was not used to check the table's D call, TRBD1. TRBV21-1 is an annotated pseudogene. This CDR3 comprises 22 residues. Here the CDR3 reads CASSKDEGAVSGHTFVGETQYF. The CDR3 DNA follows: TGTGCCAGCAGCAAAGATGAAGGGGCGGTGTCGGGACACACCTTCGTCGGGGAGACCCAGTACTTC.

The table lists this clone with a few counts. The CDR3 reads CASSFQTGAHGYTF. DNA for the CDR3: TGTGCCAGCAGCTTCCAGACAGGGGCCCATGGCTACACCTTC. The chain employs TRBV7-9 and TRBJ1-2; 8 bases align to TRBD1. The CDR3 runs 14 residues. The V segment lost 3 bases and the J segment 6 bases; nucleotides outside the gene matches: 6. Germline loops: CDR1 SEHNR, CDR2 FQNEAQ (reference sequence).

The chain couples TRBV6-1 to TRBJ1-1; D gene ambiguous. CDR3 length: 15 amino acids. In germline, CDR1 is MNHNS, CDR2 SASEGT. The ends were cut back, 2 bases at V and 2 bases at J, with 12 bases in the middle. CDR3 nucleotides: TGTGCCAGCAGTGAACAGCGAGGGCTAAACACTGAAGCTTTCTTT. Translating it yields CASSEQRGLNTEAFF.

This clone was observed once. The chain carries TRBV19 and TRBJ2-5; possibly TRBD1 for D (6 bases). This CDR3 region has 12 residues. Germline V gene lookup returns CDR1 LNHDA and CDR2 SQIVND (reference sequence). V lost 10 bases to trimming and J lost 7 bases, with 16 bases between them. The DNA of the CDR3 is TGTGCCACTCGAGGGGGTTCTGGGACCCAGTACTTC. It codes for CATRGGSGTQYF.

This sequence joins TRBV18 and TRBJ2-1; 8 nucleotides align to TRBD2. J gave up 7 bases and V 3 bases, and 11 bases lay outside the gene matches. The CDR3 loop spans 16 amino acids. Germline values: CDR1 KGHSH, CDR2 LQKENI. CDR3 in DNA: TGTGCCAGCTCACCCAAATCGCGGGGGGCGGGGAATGAGCAGTTCTTC. It is translated as CASSPKSRGAGNEQFF.